This T cell receptor (beta chain) was documented in a study of metastatic and nonmetastatic thyroid tumors. Study-wide points: In both blood and tumor samples, TCR beta diversity was reported significantly higher for malignant than benign nodules.

TCRdb re-called the PCR reads via MiXCR. The profile covers about 25,000 clones, with 20% to 25% appearing a single time and around 4% taken by the ten largest. There were no patients who had received any treatment before thyroid surgery. Trimming removed 6 bases from V and 4 bases from J, with 11 bases in between. The CDR3 contains 13 residues. CDR1 is MRHNA, CDR2 SNTAGT, per germline. This clone was detected many times. Its antigen is not known. At the DNA level, this CDR3 is encoded by other sequences in the same sample as well. This TCR was recovered from a female donor with papillary thyroid cancer or a benign thyroid nodule (not recorded which). Some clones in this sample may be carry-over from other donors' samples. The V call is TRBV6-4, the J call TRBJ2-3; D is ambiguous. Specimen: adjacent normal tissue. The CDR3, as DNA: TGTGCCAGCAGCCTGACACTCCCAGATACGCAGTATTTT. This encodes CASSLTLPDTQYF.